A single sample gave rise to the 3 T cell receptor beta chains below, sequenced in a study of shared clonotypes between healthy human individuals. Measured with immunoSEQ multiplex PCR; TCRdb has only the in-frame clones, and not every one. The profile shows 2 million to 3 million clones, approximately 94% of them singletons. Sequenced material: naive CD4+ T cells from PBMCs. Subset denoted: CD45RA+ positively selected. Every receptor here comes from a man aged 18-30 years in good health. Some clones in this sample may be carry-over from other donors' samples.

This sequence joins TRBV6-1 and TRBJ2-5, with 7 bases fitting TRBD1. Per germline, CDR1 MNHNS and CDR2 SASEGT. The CDR3 has 14 amino acids. V trimming: 6 bases; J trimming: 4 bases; junction bases outside the gene matches: 8. The chain's CDR3 is CASRTGLQGETQYF. The CDR3 bases are TGTGCCAGCAGGACAGGGCTTCAGGGAGAGACCCAGTACTTC.

The chain is built from TRBV13 and TRBJ2-4, with a tentative D call TRBD2 (6 bases). The CDR3 length is 14 residues. CDR1 and CDR2 (germline): PRHDT, FYEKMQ (reference sequence). V was cut by 7 bases and J by 0 bases, with 10 bases left in between. CDR3 protein: CASTEGLAKNIQYF. The DNA of the CDR3 is TGTGCCAGCACGGAGGGGCTAGCCAAAAACATTCAGTACTTC.

About this clone itself: Other nucleotide sequences from this sample produce the same CDR3. The rearrangement links TRBV29-1 to TRBJ2-2, with 8 positions matching TRBD1. The CDR3 covers 13 residues. Trimming removed 4 bases from V and 5 bases from J; junction bases left unmatched: 3. Per germline, CDR1 SQVTM and CDR2 ANQGSEA. The CDR3 region is CSVGTGRTGELFF. The CDR3 bases are TGCAGCGTTGGGACAGGGCGGACCGGGGAGCTGTTTTTT.